Listed below are T cell receptor beta chains from one sample, sequenced in a study of cytomegalovirus exposure and HLA in healthy donors. Only in-frame clones appear in the TCRdb table, and some are missing; sequencing was by immunoSEQ multiplex PCR. The sample records roughly 150,000 clones, over 75% being singletons. The sample consisted of PBMCs. The receptors were gathered from a male donor in good health and CMV-seronegative. The conserved cysteine and the conserved F or W are not part of the CDR3 here. Each record gives: V gene, CDR3 protein.

TRBV6-5	ASSYSSSGANVLT
TRBV5-1	ASSETSGNSPLH
TRBV23-1	APSAGEKTEAF
TRBV9	ASSPSSYNEQF
TRBV5-1	ASSLGTSEQETQY
TRBV5-1	ASSLDPPGTANTEAF
TRBV30	AWSTGTGGNQPQH
TRBV6-4	ASSSSPGTGGDTQY
TRBV9	ASSPRDRGQETQY
TRBV9	ASSPQGVVNTEAF
TRBV7-7	ASSLAGALTGELF
TRBV30	AWSVDRQSGNTIY
TRBV5-4	ASSVQGSSNQPQH
TRBV30	AWSVGLAEADTQY
TRBV4-2	ASSRGREDDETQY
TRBV7-2	ASSFTSGRNHEQY
TRBV15	ATSRGGGVAAYEQY
TRBV7-6	ASSPLQGNYGYT
TRBV2	ASSGGTGRSTDTQY
TRBV6-4	ASSVAYRGWGYT
TRBV7-3	ASSQVGRGNTGELF
TRBV7-2	ASSLAPGGEAF
TRBV16	ASSLDRVSNQPQH
TRBV19	ASNLREGYSNQPQH
TRBV5-5	ASSLETGGYYEQY
TRBV9	ASSPADSSYNEQF
TRBV9	ASSVVLAGNYGYT
TRBV30	AWSGQGANQPQH
TRBV5-1	ASSGGGQGLEQY
TRBV11-2	ASSPAASGGNQETQY
TRBV9	ASSVVPRNTEAF
TRBV7-8	ASSSLAGDLLSTDTQY
TRBV7-2	ASSLGRGTSGYYEQY
TRBV5-5	ASSGHPNTEAF
TRBV5-1	ASSRGAGSETQY
TRBV15	ATSRPSGGSYNEQF
TRBV5-4	ASSRRQGVQETQY
TRBV11-3	ASSLGQNTEAF
TRBV6-4	ASSESTGGANVLT
TRBV4-1	ASSQGRGTEAF
TRBV18	ASSPGTSGEYEQY
TRBV10-3	ATTMSTEAF
TRBV19	VPEVVYEQY
TRBV7-9	ASSGNPGQGSSYT
TRBV29-1	SAGDGPQETQY
TRBV11-1	ASSLVSLLGVGGEDEQY
TRBV7-9	ASSRIGGEDYGYT
TRBV7-9	ASSSLPGQGFYEQY
TRBV29-1	SAGQGLKLF
TRBV27	ASSGRGTF
TRBV5-4	ASSRPGSDNEQF
TRBV6-1	ASRLIPGDSYEQY
TRBV18	ASSPEDTEAF
TRBV9	ASTGGLARNEQF
TRBV4-3	ASSQDRAETQY
TRBV28	ASSPGVWANYGYT
TRBV7-3	ASSLEGAGQNIQY
TRBV2	ASSEWFTGGNTEAF
TRBV7-3	ASSFGEEETQY
TRBV18	ASSLGTDGYT